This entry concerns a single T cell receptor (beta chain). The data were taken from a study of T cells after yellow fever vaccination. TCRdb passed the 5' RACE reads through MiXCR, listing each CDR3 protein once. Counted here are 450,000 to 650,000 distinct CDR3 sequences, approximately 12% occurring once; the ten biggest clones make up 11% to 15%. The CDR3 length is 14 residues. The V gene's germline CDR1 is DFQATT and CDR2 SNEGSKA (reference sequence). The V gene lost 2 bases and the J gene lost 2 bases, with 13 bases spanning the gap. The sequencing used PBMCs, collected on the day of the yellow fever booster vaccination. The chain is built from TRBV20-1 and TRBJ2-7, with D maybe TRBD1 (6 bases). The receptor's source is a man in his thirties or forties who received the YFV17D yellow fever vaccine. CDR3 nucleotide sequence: TGCAGTGCTAGATATGAACAGGGCACCTACGAGCAGTACTTC. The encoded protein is CSARYEQGTYEQYF.